Here is one TCR beta chain with its context. The data belong to a study of cytomegalovirus exposure and HLA in healthy donors. V dropped 3 bases and J dropped 8; count of bases not matched to a gene: 6. Germline values: CDR1 LNHDA, CDR2 SQIVND (reference sequence). The CDR3 is 14 amino acids. Use of 60 Vbeta and 13 Jbeta primers characterized the PCR. The assay was immunoSEQ multiplex PCR, and TCRdb's table has in-frame clones only and misses some. The table records about 94,000 clones, approximately 7.7% of them present only once. What was sequenced was PBMCs. V gene TRBV19 combines with J gene TRBJ1-4, with 7 positions matching TRBD1. This receptor was taken from a man aged 45-60 years in good health and CMV-seronegative. Written as DNA, the CDR3 is TGTGCCAGTAGTATCGGCAGGGGGATAGAAAAACTGTTTTTT. Protein: CASSIGRGIEKLFF.